The present T cell receptor (beta chain) was sequenced within a study of blood T cell repertoires in COVID-19. V lost 1 base to trimming and J lost 4 bases, with 4 bases between them. Germline V gene lookup returns CDR1 LNHDA and CDR2 SQIVND (reference sequence). This CDR3 comprises 12 residues. Under the authors' procedure: Cell counts per sample came from amplifying reference gene primers. TCRdb's copy holds only in-frame clones and misses some; the assay was immunoSEQ multiplex PCR. From that table come the V and J calls and clone size; the DNA was used to work out D and trimming. The table has some 170,000 clones, more than 85% seen once; the top ten hold 1% to 1.5%. On this clone: Other DNA sequences within the sample encode an identical CDR3.

What was sequenced was PBMCs or T cells enriched from blood (not recorded which). The V and J genes are TRBV19 and TRBJ1-1, with D unresolved. This TCR came from a human donor with acute COVID-19. The donor label of this sample is uncertain. The CDR3 protein is CASSIGVTEAFF. The CDR3, as DNA: TGTGCCAGTAGTATAGGCGTCACTGAAGCTTTCTTT.